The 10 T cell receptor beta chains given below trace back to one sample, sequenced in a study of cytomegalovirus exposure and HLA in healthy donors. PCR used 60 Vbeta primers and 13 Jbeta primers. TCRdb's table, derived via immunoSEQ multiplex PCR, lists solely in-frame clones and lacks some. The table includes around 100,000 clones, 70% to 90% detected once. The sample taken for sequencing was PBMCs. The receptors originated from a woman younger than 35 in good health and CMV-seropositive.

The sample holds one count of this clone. CDR3 coding DNA: TGCGCCAGCAGCTGGACCGGGAGTTCCACAGATACGCAGTATTTT. This gives the protein CASSWTGSSTDTQYF. The chain links TRBV5-1 to TRBJ2-3; the D gene is possibly TRBD2 (6 bases). The V and J ends lost 3 bases and 2 bases respectively, with 13 bases between them. The V gene's germline CDR1 is SGHRS and CDR2 YFSETQ. The CDR3 is 15 amino acids.

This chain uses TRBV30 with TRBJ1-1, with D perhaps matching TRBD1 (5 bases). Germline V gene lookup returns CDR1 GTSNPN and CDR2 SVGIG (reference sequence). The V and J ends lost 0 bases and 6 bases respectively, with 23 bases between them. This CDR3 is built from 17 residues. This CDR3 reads CAWSVRFWTSSPSEAFF. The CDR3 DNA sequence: TGTGCCTGGAGTGTACGATTTTGGACATCGTCTCCCTCTGAAGCTTTCTTT.

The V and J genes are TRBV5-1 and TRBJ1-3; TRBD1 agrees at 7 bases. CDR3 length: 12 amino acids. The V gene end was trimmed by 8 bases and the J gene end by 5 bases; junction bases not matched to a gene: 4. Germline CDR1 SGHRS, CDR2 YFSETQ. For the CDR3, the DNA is TGCGCCAGTGGGGACAGCCGAAACACCATATATTTT. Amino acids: CASGDSRNTIYF.

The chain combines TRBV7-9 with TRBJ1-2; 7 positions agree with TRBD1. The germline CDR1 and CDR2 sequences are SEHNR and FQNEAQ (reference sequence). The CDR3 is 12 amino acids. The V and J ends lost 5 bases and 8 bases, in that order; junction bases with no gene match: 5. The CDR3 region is CASSLHRGGYTF. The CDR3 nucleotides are TGTGCCAGCAGCCTACACAGGGGCGGCTACACCTTC.

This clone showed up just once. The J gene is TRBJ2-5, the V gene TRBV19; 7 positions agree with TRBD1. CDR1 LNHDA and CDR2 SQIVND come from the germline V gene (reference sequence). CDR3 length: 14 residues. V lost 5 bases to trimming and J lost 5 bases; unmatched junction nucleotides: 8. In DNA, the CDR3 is TGTGCCAGTAGTTACGACAGGGTCGGGGAGACCCAGTACTTC. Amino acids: CASSYDRVGETQYF.

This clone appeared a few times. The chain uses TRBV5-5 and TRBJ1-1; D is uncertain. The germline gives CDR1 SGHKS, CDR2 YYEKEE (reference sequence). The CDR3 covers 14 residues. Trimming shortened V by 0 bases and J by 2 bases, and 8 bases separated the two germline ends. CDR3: CASSLVGSNTEAFF. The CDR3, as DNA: TGTGCCAGCAGCTTGGTTGGCAGTAACACTGAAGCTTTCTTT. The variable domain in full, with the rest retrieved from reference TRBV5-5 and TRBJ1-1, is DAGVTQSPTHLIKTRGQQVTLRCSPISGHKSVSWYQQVLGQGPQFIFQYYEKEERGRGNFPDRFSARQFPNYSSELNVNALLLGDSALYLCASSLVGSNTEAFFGQGTRLTVV.

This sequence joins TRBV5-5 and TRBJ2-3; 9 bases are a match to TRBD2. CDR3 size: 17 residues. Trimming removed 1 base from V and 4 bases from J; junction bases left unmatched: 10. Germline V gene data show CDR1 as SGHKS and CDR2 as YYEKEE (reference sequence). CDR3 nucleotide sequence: TGTGCCAGCAGCTTGTATTTTCTAGCGGGGAATGCAGATACGCAGTATTTT. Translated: CASSLYFLAGNADTQYF.

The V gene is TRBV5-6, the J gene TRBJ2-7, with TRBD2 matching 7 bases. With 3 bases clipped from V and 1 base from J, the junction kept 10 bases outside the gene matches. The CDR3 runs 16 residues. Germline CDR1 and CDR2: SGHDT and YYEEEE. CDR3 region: CASSSQGGRLSYEQYF. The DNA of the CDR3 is TGTGCCAGCAGCTCCCAGGGAGGGAGGTTATCCTACGAGCAGTACTTC.

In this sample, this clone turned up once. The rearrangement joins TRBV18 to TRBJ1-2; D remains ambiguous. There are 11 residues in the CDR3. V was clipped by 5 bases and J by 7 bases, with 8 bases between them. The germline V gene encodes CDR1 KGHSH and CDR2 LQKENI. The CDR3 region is CASSSGSGYTF. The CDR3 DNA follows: TGTGCCAGCTCATCGGGTTCTGGCTACACCTTC.

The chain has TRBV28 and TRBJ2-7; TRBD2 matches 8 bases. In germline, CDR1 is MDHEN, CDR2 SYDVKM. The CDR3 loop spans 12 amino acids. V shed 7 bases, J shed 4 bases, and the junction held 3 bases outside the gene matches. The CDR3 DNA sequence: TGTGCCAGCACTAGCGGGTATTACGAGCAGTACTTC. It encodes CASTSGYYEQYF.